Listed here are 19 T cell receptor beta chains from one sample, sequenced in a study of cytomegalovirus exposure and HLA in healthy donors. With 60 Vbeta and 13 Jbeta primers, the PCR was carried out. Clones were read by immunoSEQ multiplex PCR, and TCRdb kept only the in-frame ones, dropping some. Of some 130,000 clones in the sample, around 80% were seen once. Sample: PBMCs. These receptors were collected from a man aged 35-49 years in good health and CMV-seropositive.

Concerning this clone itself: An end of the junction differs from the germline gene, which may be a read error. The V call is TRBV28, the J call TRBJ2-7; 8 nucleotides line up with TRBD1. Germline V gene sequence: CDR1 MDHEN, CDR2 SYDVKM. This CDR3 has 12 amino acids. CDR3 sequence (DNA): TGTGCCAGCCAAGGACAGGGCCAGCCCTACCGCTTC. Protein: CASQGQGQPYRF. The full variable domain, completed using reference TRBV28 and TRBJ2-7, is DVKVTQSSRYLVKRTGEKVFLECVQDMDHENMFWYRQDPGLGLRLIYFSYDVKMKEKGDIPEGYSVSREKKERFSLILESASTNQTSMYLCASQGQGQPYRFGPGTRLTVT.

V usage is TRBV4-1 and J usage is TRBJ2-1; 11 bases map to TRBD2. The CDR3 consists of 15 residues. Germline-derived CDR1 and CDR2 are MGHRA and YSYEKL. Trimming took 0 bases from V and 7 from J; bases not matched to a gene: 2. The CDR3 loop reads CASSQDRLAGNEQFF. DNA for the CDR3: TGCGCCAGCAGCCAAGATCGACTAGCGGGAAATGAGCAGTTCTTC.

The V call is TRBV19, the J call TRBJ1-1; D possibly corresponds to TRBD1 (5 bases). In germline, CDR1 is LNHDA, CDR2 SQIVND (reference sequence). There are 13 residues in the CDR3. Trimming pared 7 bases from V and 2 bases from J, leaving 11 bases between. The CDR3 sequence is CASIGRVNTEAFF. CDR3 sequence (DNA): TGTGCCAGTATCGGCAGGGTCAACACTGAAGCTTTCTTT.

V and J are TRBV10-3 and TRBJ2-7; possible D gene TRBD2, 6 bases. V dropped 11 bases and J dropped 6 bases, with 14 bases sitting between them. Looked up from germline, CDR1 is ENHRY and CDR2 is SYGVKD. CDR3 length equals 11 residues. The CDR3, as DNA: TGTGCCGCCAAGGGAGCGGGCGAGCAGTACTTC. Translating gives CAAKGAGEQYF.

V and J are TRBV5-3 and TRBJ2-1; 7 bases agree with TRBD2. TRBV5-3 has ORF status, its function being uncertain. The junction had 12 bases not matched to a gene; V was cut back by 5 bases and J by 4 bases. This CDR3 region has 16 residues. The CDR3 region has the DNA TGTGCCAGAAGTCCATCGTCGCGGCGGGAGTACAATGAGCAGTTCTTC. This translates into CARSPSSRREYNEQFF.

The gene calls are TRBV2 and TRBJ1-5; 8 bases are shared with TRBD1. V shed 6 bases, J shed 1 base, and the junction held 5 bases outside the gene matches. This CDR3 contains 15 residues. Germline V gene lookup returns CDR1 SNHLY and CDR2 FYNNEI. CDR3: CASRDRVGSNQPQHF. The CDR3 nucleotides read TGTGCCAGCAGGGACAGGGTGGGAAGCAATCAGCCCCAGCATTTT.

V is TRBV2 and J is TRBJ1-5, with 8 bases that match TRBD1. Per the germline V gene, CDR1 is SNHLY and CDR2 is FYNNEI. J gave up 6 bases and V 2 bases, and 12 bases lay outside the gene matches. The CDR3 is 17 amino acids. CDR3: CASSEQRDRWASQPQHF. The CDR3 coding sequence is TGTGCCAGCAGTGAACAACGGGACAGGTGGGCCAGTCAGCCCCAGCATTTT.

The rearrangement links TRBV5-4 to TRBJ2-1; D is undetermined. The V end was cut by 6 bases, the J end by 0 bases, with 13 bases between. The length of the CDR3 is 15 residues. The germline V gene has CDR1 SGHNT and CDR2 YYREEE (reference sequence). DNA for the CDR3: TGTGCCAGCAAACCCCAACGGGTCTCCTACAATGAGCAGTTCTTC. It is translated as CASKPQRVSYNEQFF.

The chain is built from TRBV28 and TRBJ1-2; a possible D gene is TRBD1 (5 bases). Between the trimmed V and J ends, which lost 6 bases and 4 bases, there was a span of 9 bases. The CDR3 runs 12 residues. Germline V CDR1 and CDR2: MDHEN, SYDVKM. CDR3 loop: CASRGLSYGYTF. The CDR3 region has the DNA TGTGCCAGCAGGGGGCTTAGCTATGGCTACACCTTC.

The chain combines TRBV19 with TRBJ2-1, with TRBD2 matching over 7 bases. Germline CDR1 LNHDA, CDR2 SQIVND (reference sequence). CDR3 length: 14 residues. With V trimmed by 2 bases and J by 6 bases, 4 bases remained unmatched. CDR3: CASSIRLASNEQFF. In DNA, the CDR3 is TGTGCCAGTAGTATACGACTAGCAAGCAATGAGCAGTTCTTC. Looking up the rest from reference TRBV19 and TRBJ2-1 gives the full variable domain: DGGITQSPKYLFRKEGQNVTLSCEQNLNHDAMYWYRQDPGQGLRLIYYSQIVNDFQKGDIAEGYSVSREKKESFPLTVTSAQKNPTAFYLCASSIRLASNEQFFGPGTRLTVL.

As to this clone: The identical CDR3 is also encoded by other nucleotide sequences in the sample. V usage is TRBV5-1 and J usage is TRBJ2-5; 7 nucleotides agree with TRBD2. V was pared by 0 bases and J by 3 bases, with 2 bases of the junction left unmatched. From germline, CDR1 is SGHRS and CDR2 YFSETQ. CDR3 length: 14 amino acids. CDR3 sequence reads: CASSLGLAKETQYF. CDR3 sequence (DNA): TGCGCCAGCAGCTTGGGACTAGCCAAAGAGACCCAGTACTTC.

The CDR3 DNA is TGTGCCAGTAGCCCCCCCCTGACAGGGTGGTTAGGCGAGCAGTACTTC. Protein: CASSPPLTGWLGEQYF. This sequence joins TRBV19 and TRBJ2-7; 7 bases map to TRBD1. The junction had 17 bases not matched to a gene; V was cut back by 6 bases and J by 6 bases. The CDR3 is made up of 16 amino acids. Germline assignment: CDR1 LNHDA and CDR2 SQIVND (reference sequence).

The CDR3 loop reads CATRKRELVDTQYF. CDR3 in DNA: TGTGCCACCAGGAAGCGGGAGTTAGTAGATACGCAGTATTTT. This chain links TRBV15 with TRBJ2-3; TRBD2 matches at 8 bases. Germline V gene lookup returns CDR1 LNHNV and CDR2 YYDKDF (reference sequence). Germline trimming cut 6 bases from V and 5 bases from J; bases unmatched to any gene: 7. The CDR3 sequence is 14 residues long.

The chain employs TRBV11-3 and TRBJ1-6; D might be TRBD1 (5 bases). CDR3 size: 13 residues. The ends were cut back, 8 bases at V and 7 bases at J, with 12 bases in the middle. The germline CDR1 and CDR2 sequences are SGHNT and YENEEA. In DNA form, the CDR3 reads TGTGCCAGCTCAGTAGGGGCCAATTCACCCCTCCACTTT. This translates into CASSVGANSPLHF.

This clone was observed a few times. The rearrangement links TRBV28 to TRBJ1-2; 7 bases fit TRBD1. The V segment lost 2 bases and the J segment 7 bases; nucleotides outside the gene matches: 13. CDR3 length equals 16 residues. CDR1 MDHEN and CDR2 SYDVKM come from the germline V gene. In DNA form, the CDR3 reads TGTGCCAGCAGTTTAAAGCAGTCGGGACAGTATGGTGGCTACACCTTC. Protein sequence: CASSLKQSGQYGGYTF.

This clone was detected only once. The chain has TRBV11-1 and TRBJ1-2; D may be TRBD1 (5 bases). CDR3 length: 14 amino acids. V was shortened by 5 bases and J by 7 bases, with 17 bases between the two germline ends. From germline, CDR1 is SGHAT and CDR2 FQDESV (reference sequence). CDR3 residues: CASSQGHSGGGYTF. The CDR3 bases are TGTGCCAGCAGCCAAGGACACTCGGGAGGTGGCTACACCTTC.

The CDR3 region is CASSYSTGRTGAFF. The CDR3 nucleotides are TGTGCCAGCAGTTACTCGACAGGGAGAACGGGAGCTTTCTTT. The rearrangement links TRBV6-5 to TRBJ1-1; 7 bases map to TRBD1. The CDR3 is 14 residues long. Germline loops: CDR1 MNHEY, CDR2 SVGAGI. With V trimmed by 0 bases and J by 10 bases, 8 bases remained unmatched.

The CDR3 reads CASSLVVWGGPMNTEAFF. CDR3 sequence (DNA): TGTGCCAGCAGCTTAGTCGTGTGGGGAGGTCCCATGAACACTGAAGCTTTCTTT. V is TRBV7-2 and J is TRBJ1-1; D gene unclear. CDR1 SGHTA and CDR2 FQGNSA come from the germline V gene. The V end was cut by 1 base, the J end by 0 bases, with 18 bases between. CDR3 length: 18 amino acids.

The chain has TRBV4-1 and TRBJ2-7; D uncertain. Looked up from germline, CDR1 is MGHRA and CDR2 is YSYEKL. Trimming stripped 4 bases from V and 7 bases from J, with 14 bases between. The CDR3 runs to 13 residues. CDR3 nucleotides: TGCGCCAGCAGCCGGGTCTCCTCGGAGGAGCAGTACTTC. This sequence encodes CASSRVSSEEQYF.